The present T cell receptor (beta chain) was sequenced within a study of T cells after yellow fever vaccination. TCRdb re-called the 5' RACE reads through MiXCR, storing one row per CDR3 protein. This repertoire shows 100,000 or so distinct CDR3 sequences, 8% to 10% found once; its top ten account for roughly 15%. V lost 2 bases to trimming and J lost 5 bases, with 13 bases between them. The length of the CDR3 is 15 residues. Germline CDR1 SGHAT, CDR2 FQNNGV. Study-wide results and caveats: Re-detected after boosting: most primary clones, about 95% of CD4 and 75% to 90% of CD8.

Sequenced here: CD8+ T cells not binding an NS4B(214-222) dextramer, sorted from PBMCs, sampled roughly 15 days after the first yellow fever vaccination. The sequence was collected from a man aged 18 to 29 who received the YFV17D yellow fever vaccine. The chain joins TRBV11-2 to TRBJ1-5; maybe TRBD1 (5 bases). CDR3 in amino acids: CASSLNSGKDQPQHF. DNA for the CDR3: TGTGCCAGCAGCTTAAACTCAGGGAAAGATCAGCCCCAGCATTTT.